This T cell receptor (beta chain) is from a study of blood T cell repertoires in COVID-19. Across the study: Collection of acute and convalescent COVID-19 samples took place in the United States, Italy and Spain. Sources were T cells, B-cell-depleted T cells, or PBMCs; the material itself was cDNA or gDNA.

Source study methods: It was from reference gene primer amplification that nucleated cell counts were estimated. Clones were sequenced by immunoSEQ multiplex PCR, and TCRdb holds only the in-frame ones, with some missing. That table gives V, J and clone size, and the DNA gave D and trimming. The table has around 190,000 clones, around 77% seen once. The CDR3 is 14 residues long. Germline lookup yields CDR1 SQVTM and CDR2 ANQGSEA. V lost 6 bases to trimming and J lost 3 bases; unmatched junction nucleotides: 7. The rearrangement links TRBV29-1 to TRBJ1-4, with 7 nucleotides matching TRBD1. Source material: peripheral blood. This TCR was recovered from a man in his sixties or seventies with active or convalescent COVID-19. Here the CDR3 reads CSVATGPANEKLFF. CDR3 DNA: TGCAGCGTAGCGACAGGGCCAGCTAATGAAAAACTGTTTTTT.